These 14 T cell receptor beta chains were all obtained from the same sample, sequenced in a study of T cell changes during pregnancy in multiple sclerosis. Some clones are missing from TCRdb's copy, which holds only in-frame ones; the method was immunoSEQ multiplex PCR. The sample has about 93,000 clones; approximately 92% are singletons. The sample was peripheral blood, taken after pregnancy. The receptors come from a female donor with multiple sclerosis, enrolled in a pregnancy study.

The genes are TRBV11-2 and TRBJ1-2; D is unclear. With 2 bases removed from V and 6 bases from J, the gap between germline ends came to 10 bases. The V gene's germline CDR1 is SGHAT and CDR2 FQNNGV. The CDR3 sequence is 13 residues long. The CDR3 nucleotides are TGTGCCAGCAGCTTACGGGGTTTTAATGGCTACACCTTC. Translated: CASSLRGFNGYTF.

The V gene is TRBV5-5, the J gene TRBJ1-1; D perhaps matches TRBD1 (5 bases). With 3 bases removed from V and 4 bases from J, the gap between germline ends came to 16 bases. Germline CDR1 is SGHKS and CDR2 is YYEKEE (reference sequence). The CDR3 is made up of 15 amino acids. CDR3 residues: CASSWGGASGTEAFF. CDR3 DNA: TGTGCCAGCAGCTGGGGGGGAGCCTCGGGCACTGAAGCTTTCTTT.

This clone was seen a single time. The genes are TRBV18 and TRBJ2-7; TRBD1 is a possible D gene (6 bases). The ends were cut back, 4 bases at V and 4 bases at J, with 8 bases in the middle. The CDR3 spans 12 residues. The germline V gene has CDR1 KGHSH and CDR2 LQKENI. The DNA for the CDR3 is TGTGCCAGCTCACAAACAGGGTACGAGCAGTACTTC. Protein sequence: CASSQTGYEQYF.

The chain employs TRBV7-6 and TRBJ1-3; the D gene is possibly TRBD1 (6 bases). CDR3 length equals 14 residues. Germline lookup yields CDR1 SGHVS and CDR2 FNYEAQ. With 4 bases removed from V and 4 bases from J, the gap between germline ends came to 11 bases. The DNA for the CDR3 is TGTGCCAGCAGCTACAGGGAAGGGGGAAACACCATATATTTT. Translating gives CASSYREGGNTIYF.

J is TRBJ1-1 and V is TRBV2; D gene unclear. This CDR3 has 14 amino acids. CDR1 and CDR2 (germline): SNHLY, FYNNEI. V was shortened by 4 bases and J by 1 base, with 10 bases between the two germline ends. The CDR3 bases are TGTGCCAGCAGTGTTCGGGAAAGGAACACTGAAGCTTTCTTT. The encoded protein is CASSVRERNTEAFF.

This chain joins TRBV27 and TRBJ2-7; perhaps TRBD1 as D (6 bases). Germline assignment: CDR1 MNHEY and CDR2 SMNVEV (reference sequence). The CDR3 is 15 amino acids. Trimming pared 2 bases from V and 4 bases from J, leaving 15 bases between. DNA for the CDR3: TGTGCCAGCAGTTTACAGTCCTCGGACAGTTACGAGCAGTACTTC. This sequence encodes CASSLQSSDSYEQYF.

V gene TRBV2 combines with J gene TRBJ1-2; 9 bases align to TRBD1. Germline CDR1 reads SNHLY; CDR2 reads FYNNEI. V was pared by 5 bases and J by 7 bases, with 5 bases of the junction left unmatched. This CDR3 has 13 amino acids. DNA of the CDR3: TGTGCCAGCAGTACCCGGGACAGGGTTGGCTACACCTTC. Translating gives CASSTRDRVGYTF.

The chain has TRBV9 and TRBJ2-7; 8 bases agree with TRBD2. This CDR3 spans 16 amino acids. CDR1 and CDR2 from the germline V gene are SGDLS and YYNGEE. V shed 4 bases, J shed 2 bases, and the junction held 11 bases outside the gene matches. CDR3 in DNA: TGTGCCAGCAGCCCGGGGGGGTCGGGGGCGGCCTACGAGCAGTACTTC. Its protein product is CASSPGGSGAAYEQYF.

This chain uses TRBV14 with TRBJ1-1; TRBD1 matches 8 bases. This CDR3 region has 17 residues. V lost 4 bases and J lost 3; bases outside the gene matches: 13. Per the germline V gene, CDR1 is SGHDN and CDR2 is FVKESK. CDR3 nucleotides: TGTGCCAGCAGCCTGAGGGACAGGTTTATGGGTTACACTGAAGCTTTCTTT. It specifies CASSLRDRFMGYTEAFF.

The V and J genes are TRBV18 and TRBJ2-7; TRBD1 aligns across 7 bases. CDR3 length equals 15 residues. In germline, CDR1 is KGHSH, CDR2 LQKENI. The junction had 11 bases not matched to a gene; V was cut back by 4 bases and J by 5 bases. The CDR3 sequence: CASSQLYRGANEQYF. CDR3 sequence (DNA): TGTGCCAGCTCACAGTTGTACAGGGGAGCCAACGAGCAGTACTTC.

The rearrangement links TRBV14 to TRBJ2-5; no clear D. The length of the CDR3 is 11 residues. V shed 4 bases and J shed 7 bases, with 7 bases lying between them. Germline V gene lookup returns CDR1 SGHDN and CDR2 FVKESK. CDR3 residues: CASSPPWTQYF. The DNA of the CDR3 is TGTGCCAGCAGCCCCCCGTGGACCCAGTACTTC.

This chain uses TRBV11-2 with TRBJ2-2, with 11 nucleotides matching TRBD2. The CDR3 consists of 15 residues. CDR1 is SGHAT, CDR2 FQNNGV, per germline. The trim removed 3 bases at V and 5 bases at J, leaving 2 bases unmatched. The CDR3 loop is CASSLTSGITGELFF. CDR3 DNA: TGTGCCAGCAGCTTGACTAGCGGGATAACCGGGGAGCTGTTTTTT.

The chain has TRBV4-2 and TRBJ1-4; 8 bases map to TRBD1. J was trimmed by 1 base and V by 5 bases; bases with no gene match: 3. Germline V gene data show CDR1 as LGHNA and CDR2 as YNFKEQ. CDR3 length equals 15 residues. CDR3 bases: TGTGCCAGCAGCAACGGACAGGGAACTAATGAAAAACTGTTTTTT. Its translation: CASSNGQGTNEKLFF.

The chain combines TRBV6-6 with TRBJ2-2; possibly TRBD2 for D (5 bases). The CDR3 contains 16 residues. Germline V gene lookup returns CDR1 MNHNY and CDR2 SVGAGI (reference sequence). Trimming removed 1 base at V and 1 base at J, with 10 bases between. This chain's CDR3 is CASSYFSAGNTGELFF. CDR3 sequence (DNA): TGTGCCAGCAGTTACTTTTCGGCGGGGAACACCGGGGAGCTGTTTTTT.